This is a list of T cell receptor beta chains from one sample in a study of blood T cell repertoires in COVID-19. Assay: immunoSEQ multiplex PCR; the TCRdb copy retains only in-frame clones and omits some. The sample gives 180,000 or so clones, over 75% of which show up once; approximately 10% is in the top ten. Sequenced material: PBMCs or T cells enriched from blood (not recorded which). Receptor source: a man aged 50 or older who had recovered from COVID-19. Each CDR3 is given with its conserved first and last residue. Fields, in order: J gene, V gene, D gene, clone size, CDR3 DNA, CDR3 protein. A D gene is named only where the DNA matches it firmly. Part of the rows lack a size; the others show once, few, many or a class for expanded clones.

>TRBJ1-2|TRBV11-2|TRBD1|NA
TGTGCCAGCAGCTTGGGACAGGGGGGGCGTTTTAACTATGGCTACACCTTC
CASSLGQGGRFNYGYTF
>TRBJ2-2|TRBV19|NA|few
TGTGCCAGTACTGGCGGGGTCCCCGGGGAGCTGTTTTTT
CASTGGVPGELFF
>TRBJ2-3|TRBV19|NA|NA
TGTGCCAGTAGTATCAGGATCACAGATACGCAGTATTTT
CASSIRITDTQYF
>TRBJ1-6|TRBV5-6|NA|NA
TGTGCCAGCAGCTTGGGGGCCTCCTATAATTCACCCCTCCACTTT
CASSLGASYNSPLHF
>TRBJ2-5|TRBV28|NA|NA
TGTGCCAGCAAACCTTTAGGCGACAGTCGTAAAAGGGAGACCCAGTACTTC
CASKPLGDSRKRETQYF
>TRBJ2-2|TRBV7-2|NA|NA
TGTGCCAGCAGCTCGGGGGGCCTGGGCACCGGGGAGCTGTTTTTT
CASSSGGLGTGELFF
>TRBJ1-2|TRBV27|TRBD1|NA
TGTGCCAGCAGTTTGGTCCCGGACAGGGATGACGGCTACACCTTC
CASSLVPDRDDGYTF
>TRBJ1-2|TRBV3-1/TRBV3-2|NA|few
TGTGCCAGCAGCCAAGCAGACAGGATTGCCTATGGCTACACCTTC
CASSQADRIAYGYTF
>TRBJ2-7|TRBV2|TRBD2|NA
TGTGCCAGCAGTGTGGCTAGCGGGATTCGTGAGCAGTACTTC
CASSVASGIREQYF
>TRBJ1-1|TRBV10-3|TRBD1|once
TGTGCCATCAGAACCTCCGGGACAGGCACTTTGATACTCTTT
CAIRTSGTGTLILF
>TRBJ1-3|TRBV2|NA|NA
TGTGCCAGCAGTGAAGCGGGGAGGGGTGGAAACACCATATATTTT
CASSEAGRGGNTIYF
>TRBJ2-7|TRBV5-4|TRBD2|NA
TGTGCCAGCAGCCCCGGGACTAGGGCCGGCTCCTACGAGCAGTACTTC
CASSPGTRAGSYEQYF
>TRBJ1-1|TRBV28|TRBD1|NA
TGTGCCAGCAGTTTACCCCAGACAGGGGGCAGGGATATAGCTTTCTTT
CASSLPQTGGRDIAFF
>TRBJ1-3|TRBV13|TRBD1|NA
TGTGCCAGCAGCTACGGACAGGGGGCAGCTGGAAACACCATATATTTT
CASSYGQGAAGNTIYF
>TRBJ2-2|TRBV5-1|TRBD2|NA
TGCGCCAGCAGCTTTAGCGGGGGGAACACCGGGGAGCTGTTTTTT
CASSFSGGNTGELFF
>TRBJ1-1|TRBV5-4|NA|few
TGTGCCAGCAGCCCCGGGGTTTCCACTGAAGCTTTCTTT
CASSPGVSTEAFF
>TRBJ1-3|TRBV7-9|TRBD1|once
TGTGCCAGCAGGGGGACAGGAGCGGTCTCTGGAAACACCATATATTTT
CASRGTGAVSGNTIYF
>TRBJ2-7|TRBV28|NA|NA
TGTGCCAGCAGTTTACTTACTAGCTACGAGCAGTACTTC
CASSLLTSYEQYF
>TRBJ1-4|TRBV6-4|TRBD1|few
TGTGCCAGCAGTGACTCGAGGACAGGGGACCCTGGGAAACTGTTTTTT
CASSDSRTGDPGKLFF
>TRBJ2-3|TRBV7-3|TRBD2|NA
TGTGCCAGCAGCTTAACGTGGGGGGGAACAGATACGCAGTATTTT
CASSLTWGGTDTQYF
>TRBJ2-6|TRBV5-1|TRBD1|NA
TGCGCCAGCAGCTTGGAGGGGGCTCGTGCTTCTGGGGCCAACGTCCTGACTTTC
CASSLEGARASGANVLTF
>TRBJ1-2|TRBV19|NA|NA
TGTGCCAGTAGTTCTGGCGGGCCTCAAATAGGCTACACCTTC
CASSSGGPQIGYTF
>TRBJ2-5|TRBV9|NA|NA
TGTGCCAGCAGCGCCACGCACAGGGTTCAAGAGACCCAGTACTTC
CASSATHRVQETQYF
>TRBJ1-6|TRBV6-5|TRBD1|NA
TGTGCCAGCAGAACAGGGGGCAGGGATTCACCCCTCCACTTT
CASRTGGRDSPLHF
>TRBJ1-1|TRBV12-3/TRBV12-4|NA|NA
TGTGCCAGCAGTTTGGGCCAGGGGTGGTGGGCTTTCTTT
CASSLGQGWWAFF
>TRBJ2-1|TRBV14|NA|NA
TGTGCCAGCAGCCAAGAGGGACCGATTCGGAGGGGCTACAATGAGCAGTTCTTC
CASSQEGPIRRGYNEQFF
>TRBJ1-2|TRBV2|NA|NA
TGTGCCAGCAGTCCGGACAGTAACTATGGCTACACCTTC
CASSPDSNYGYTF
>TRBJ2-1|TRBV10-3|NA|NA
TGTGCCATCAGTCCGACTTTGGACGGGACCTACAATGAGCAGTTCTTC
CAISPTLDGTYNEQFF
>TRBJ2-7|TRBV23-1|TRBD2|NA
TGCGCCAGCAGTCAATCGATTCTCGCGGGAGGGAGGACCCTTATCGGGGAGCAGTACTTC
CASSQSILAGGRTLIGEQYF
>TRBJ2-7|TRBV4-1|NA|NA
TGCGCCAGCAGCCAAGATTGGGCGGGCCCCTACGAGCAGTACTTC
CASSQDWAGPYEQYF
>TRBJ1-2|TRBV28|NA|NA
TGTGCCAGCAGTTTATCCTTCACAGGGCAGGCTGGCTACACCTTC
CASSLSFTGQAGYTF